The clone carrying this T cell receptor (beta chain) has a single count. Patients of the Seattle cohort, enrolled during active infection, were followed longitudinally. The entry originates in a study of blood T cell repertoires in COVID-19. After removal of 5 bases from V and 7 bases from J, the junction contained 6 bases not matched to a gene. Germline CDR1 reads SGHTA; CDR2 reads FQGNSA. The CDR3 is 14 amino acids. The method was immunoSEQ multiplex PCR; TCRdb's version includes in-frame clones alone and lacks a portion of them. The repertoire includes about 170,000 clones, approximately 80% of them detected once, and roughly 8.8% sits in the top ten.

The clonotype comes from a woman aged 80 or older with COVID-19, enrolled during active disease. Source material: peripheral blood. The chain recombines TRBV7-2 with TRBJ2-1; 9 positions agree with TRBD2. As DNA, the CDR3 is TGTGCCAGCAGCACCCGGACTAGCGTAAATGAGCAGTTCTTC. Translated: CASSTRTSVNEQFF.